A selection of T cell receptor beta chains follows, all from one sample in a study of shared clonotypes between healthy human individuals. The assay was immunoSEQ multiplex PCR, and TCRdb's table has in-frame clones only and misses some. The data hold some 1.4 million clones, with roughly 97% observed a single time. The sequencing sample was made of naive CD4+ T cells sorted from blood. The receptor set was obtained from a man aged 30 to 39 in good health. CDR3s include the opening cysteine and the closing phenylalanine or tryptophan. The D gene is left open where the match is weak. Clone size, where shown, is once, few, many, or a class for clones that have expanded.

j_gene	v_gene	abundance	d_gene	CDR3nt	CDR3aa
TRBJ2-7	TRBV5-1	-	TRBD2	TGCGCCAGCAGCTTGGGGACTAGCGGGTACCTCGGAGAGCAGTACTTC	CASSLGTSGYLGEQYF
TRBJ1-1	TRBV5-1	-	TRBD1	TGCGCCAGCAGCTTGAACAGGGGGCAGGGTGAAGCTTTCTTT	CASSLNRGQGEAFF
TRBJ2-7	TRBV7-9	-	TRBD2	TGTGCCAGCAGCTTATTGGGAGGGTCCTACGAGCAGTACTTC	CASSLLGGSYEQYF
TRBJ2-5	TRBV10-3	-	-	TGTGCCATCGGACAGAATGAAGAGACCCAGTACTTC	CAIGQNEETQYF
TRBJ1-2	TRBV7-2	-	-	TGTGCCAGCAGCTTAGCGGGTAACGGTGGCTACACCTTC	CASSLAGNGGYTF
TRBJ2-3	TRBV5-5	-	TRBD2	TGTGCCAGCAGCAGAAAGCGGGAGGGGGTCCCAGATACGCAGTATTTT	CASSRKREGVPDTQYF
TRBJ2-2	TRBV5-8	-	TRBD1	TGTGCCAGCAGCTTGGGTCCCGGGACAGGGGGGACCGGGGAGCTGTTTTTT	CASSLGPGTGGTGELFF
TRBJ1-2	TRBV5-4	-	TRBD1	TGTGCCAGCAGCTTGGGGCAGGGGGCGTTCCAGTCAAGCTACACCTTC	CASSLGQGAFQSSYTF
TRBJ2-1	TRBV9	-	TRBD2	TGTGCCAGCAGCATAGCCGGGACTAGCGGGAGGCTGAGGTCCTACAATGAGCAGTTCTTC	CASSIAGTSGRLRSYNEQFF
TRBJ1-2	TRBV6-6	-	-	TGTGCCAGCAGTTACTCCGACCATTCAAATGGCTACACCTTC	CASSYSDHSNGYTF
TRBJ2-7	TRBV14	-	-	TGTGCCAGCAGCCAACCGGGGACTGCCCGGGACGAGCAGTACTTC	CASSQPGTARDEQYF
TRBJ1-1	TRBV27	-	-	TGTGCCAGCAGTTTACAGGGGATCACTGAAGCTTTCTTT	CASSLQGITEAFF
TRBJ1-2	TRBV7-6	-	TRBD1	TGTGCCAGCAGCTTAGGGGGACAGGGCTTATCTGGCTACACCTTC	CASSLGGQGLSGYTF
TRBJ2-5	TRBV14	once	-	TGTGCCAGCAGCGCCAGGGTAGAGGGGGAGACCCAGTACTTC	CASSARVEGETQYF
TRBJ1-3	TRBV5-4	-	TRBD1	TGTGCCAGCAGCCCGGGACAGGGGTCAGGAAACACCATATATTTT	CASSPGQGSGNTIYF
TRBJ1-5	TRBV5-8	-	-	TGTGCCAGCAGCTTGGACATAAAGGAGCCCCAGCATTTT	CASSLDIKEPQHF
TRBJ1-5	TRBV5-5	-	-	TGTGCCAGCAGTGCCCTCGGGGGGAGCAATCAGCCCCAGCATTTT	CASSALGGSNQPQHF
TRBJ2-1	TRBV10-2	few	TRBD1	TGCGCCACCGCTCAGGGGGCCAATGAGCAGTTCTTC	CATAQGANEQFF
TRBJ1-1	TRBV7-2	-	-	TGTGCCAGCAGCTTCCGGATAGTGAAGAACACTGAAGCTTTCTTT	CASSFRIVKNTEAFF
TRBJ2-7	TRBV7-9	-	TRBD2	TGTGCCAGCAGCTACCCGGGGGGGGAGGCTCCCTACGAGCAGTACTTC	CASSYPGGEAPYEQYF
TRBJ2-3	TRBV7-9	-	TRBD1	TGTGCCAGCAGCTTAGCGGGACAGGGAAGCACAGATACGCAGTATTTT	CASSLAGQGSTDTQYF
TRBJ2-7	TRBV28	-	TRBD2	TGTGCCAGCAGTTTAAGTCCCAGCGGGAGTTGGTCCTACGAGCAGTACTTC	CASSLSPSGSWSYEQYF
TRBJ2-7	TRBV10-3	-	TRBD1	TGTGCCATCAGTGAGTCGAACCCGGGACAGGCGAAGGGCGAGCAGTACTTC	CAISESNPGQAKGEQYF
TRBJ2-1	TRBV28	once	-	TGTGCCAGCAGTTACCCATCTATCACCCATGAGCAGTTCTTC	CASSYPSITHEQFF
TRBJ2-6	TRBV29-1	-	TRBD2	TGCAGCGTTGGGGAGGGAACTGGGGCCAACGTCCTGACTTTC	CSVGEGTGANVLTF
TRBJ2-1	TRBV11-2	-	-	TGTGCCAGCAGCTTAGGGGGTATTTTCTACAATGAGCAGTTCTTC	CASSLGGIFYNEQFF
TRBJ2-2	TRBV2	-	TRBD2	TGTGCCAGCAAGGGGCGCCCGGGAGGGTTGTTTTTT	CASKGRPGGLFF
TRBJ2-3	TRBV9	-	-	TGTGCCAGCAGCGTCAGAGCCACAGATACGCAGTATTTT	CASSVRATDTQYF
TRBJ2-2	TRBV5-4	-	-	TGTGCCAGCAGCTTGGCGACTAGTTCAACCGGGGAGCTGTTTTTT	CASSLATSSTGELFF
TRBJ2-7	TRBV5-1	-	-	TGCGCCAGCAGCTTGATGTGGCGGTCCGCCTCGGTAACTTCCTACGAGCAGTACTTC	CASSLMWRSASVTSYEQYF
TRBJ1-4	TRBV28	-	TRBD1	TGTGCCAGCAGTCGAATCGGGACAGGTGGAACTAATGAAAAACTGTTTTTT	CASSRIGTGGTNEKLFF
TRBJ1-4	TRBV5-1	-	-	TGCGCCAGCAGTCGGGCGACTAATGAAAAACTGTTTTTT	CASSRATNEKLFF
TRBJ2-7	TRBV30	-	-	TGTGCCTGGAGTGCACTCTACGAGCAGTACTTC	CAWSALYEQYF
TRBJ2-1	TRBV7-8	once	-	TGTGCCAGCAGCCAGATGCCCCTGGTTGAGCAGTTCTTC	CASSQMPLVEQFF
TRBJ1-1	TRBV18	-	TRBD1	TGTGCCAGCTCACCACCGGGACAGGGGTGGGGTCCCGGTGAAGCTTTCTTT	CASSPPGQGWGPGEAFF
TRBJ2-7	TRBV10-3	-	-	TGTGCCATCAGTGATTGGTCCTACGAGCAGTACTTC	CAISDWSYEQYF
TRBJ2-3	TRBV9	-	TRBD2	TGTGCCAGCAGCGTAGGGAGCGGGGACCCTAGCACAGATACGCAGTATTTT	CASSVGSGDPSTDTQYF
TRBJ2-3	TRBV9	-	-	TGTGCCAGCAGCGTAGCGGGTAGGGGCAGAAGCACAGATACGCAGTATTTT	CASSVAGRGRSTDTQYF
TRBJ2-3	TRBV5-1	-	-	TGCGCCAGCAGCTTGGCCAGTGCAGTCACCACAGATACGCAGTATTTT	CASSLASAVTTDTQYF
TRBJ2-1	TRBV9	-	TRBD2	TGTGCCAGCAGCACCGCAGCGGGAGGGCCCTGGGAGCAGTTCTTC	CASSTAAGGPWEQFF
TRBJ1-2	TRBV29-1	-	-	TGCAGCGTTTGGGACATCTATGGCTACACCTTC	CSVWDIYGYTF
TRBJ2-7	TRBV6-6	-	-	TGTGCCAGCAGGATAGCAGGCGAGCAGTACTTC	CASRIAGEQYF
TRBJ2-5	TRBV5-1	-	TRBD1	TGCGGAGCAGTGGACAGGGGGTATCAAGAGACCCAGTACTTC	CGAVDRGYQETQYF
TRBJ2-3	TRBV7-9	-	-	TGTGCCAGCAGCTTAGGGGCTACTTTCAGCACAGATACGCAGTATTTT	CASSLGATFSTDTQYF
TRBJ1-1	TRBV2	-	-	TGTGCCAGCAGTGAAGGGTACAGGAACACTGAAGCTTTCTTT	CASSEGYRNTEAFF
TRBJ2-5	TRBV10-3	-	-	TGTGCCATCAAGGGGTCTACCGGGGGTGAGACCCAGTACTTC	CAIKGSTGGETQYF
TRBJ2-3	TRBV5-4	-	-	TGTGCCAGCAGCTTTATGTCGAGTGCAGATACGCAGTATTTT	CASSFMSSADTQYF
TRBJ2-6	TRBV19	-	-	TGTGCCAGAGGGTACGGCGCTGGGGCCAACGTCCTGACTTTC	CARGYGAGANVLTF
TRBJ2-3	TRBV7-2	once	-	TGTGCCAGCAGCTTAACCGGGAGCCCCACAGATACGCAGTATTTT	CASSLTGSPTDTQYF
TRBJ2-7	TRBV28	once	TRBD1	TGTGCCAGCCTTCCCTGGGGACAGGGGGTATACGAGCAGTACTTC	CASLPWGQGVYEQYF
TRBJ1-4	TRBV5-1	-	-	TGCGCCAGCAGCCGTCGGGACATGGATGAAAAACTGTTTTTT	CASSRRDMDEKLFF
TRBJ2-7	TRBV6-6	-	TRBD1	TGTGCCAGCACATCAACCCCAGGGGGCGAGCAGTGCTTC	CASTSTPGGEQCF
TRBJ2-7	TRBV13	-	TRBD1	TGTGCCAGCAGCCACGGACAGGGGCATTCCTACGAGCAGTACTTC	CASSHGQGHSYEQYF
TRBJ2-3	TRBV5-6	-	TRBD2	TGTGCCAGCAGCTTTAGCGGGGAGAACACAGATACGCAGTATTTT	CASSFSGENTDTQYF
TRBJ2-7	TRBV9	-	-	TGTGCCAGCAGCGTAAGTAGCGGCAAGCGCGAGCAGTACTTC	CASSVSSGKREQYF
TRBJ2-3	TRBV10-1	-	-	TGCGCCAGCAGTGAGAGTGGGAAGACGGCAGATACGCAGTATTTT	CASSESGKTADTQYF
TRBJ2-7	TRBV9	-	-	TGTGCCAGCAGCGTAGATGGGGACGAGCAGTACTTC	CASSVDGDEQYF
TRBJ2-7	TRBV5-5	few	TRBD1	TGTGCCAGCAGCTTGACAGGGGGCCTCTACGAGCAGTACTTC	CASSLTGGLYEQYF